This TCR beta chain was sequenced during a study of cytotoxic CD8 clonotypes in ibrutinib-treated CLL. About the research overall: Treatment had run for a median 12 months, range 6 to 36, when response samples were taken. Study conclusions and caveats: Clonality increased with ibrutinib response but returned toward baseline at progression.

The protocol was immunoSEQ multiplex PCR, while the TCRdb copy is restricted to in-frame clones and leaves out a portion. The table includes under 200,000 clones, over 65% detected once. Trimming removed 3 bases from V and 3 bases from J, with 17 bases in between. This CDR3 has 16 amino acids. CDR1 is MNHEY and CDR2 is SMNVEV in the germline V gene (reference sequence). Of note for this clone: Its antigen is still unknown.

The TCR was taken from a human donor with chronic lymphocytic leukemia. Here the sequenced sample was PBMCs, taken after 12 months of ibrutinib treatment. This chain uses TRBV27 with TRBJ1-1; D is uncertain. CDR3 in amino acids: CASSLLLPQGHTEAFF. For the CDR3, the DNA is TGTGCCAGCAGTTTGCTACTTCCTCAAGGGCACACTGAAGCTTTCTTT.